Each of the 18 T cell receptor beta chains below was sequenced from the same sample in a study of OX40 agonist ivuxolimab in advanced cancers. Generated by immunoSEQ multiplex PCR, the TCRdb table keeps only in-frame clones and is missing some. The sample records roughly 80,000 clones, approximately 86% being singletons. This specimen consisted of CD4+ or CD8+ T cells sorted from blood, obtained in a trial of the OX40 agonist ivuxolimab. These receptors were collected from an adult with an advanced solid tumor such as melanoma, head and neck, liver or kidney cancer.

This clone was seen once. The chain joins TRBV9 to TRBJ2-7; D is unclear. V dropped 0 bases and J dropped 2 bases, with 9 bases sitting between them. Germline V gene lookup returns CDR1 SGDLS and CDR2 YYNGEE. The CDR3 spans 14 residues. CDR3: CASSVGVEPYEQYF. The CDR3 DNA reads as TGTGCCAGCAGCGTAGGGGTGGAGCCCTACGAGCAGTACTTC.

This clone came up once. The rearrangement links TRBV28 to TRBJ1-4; TRBD1 matches 9 bases. The germline V gene encodes CDR1 MDHEN and CDR2 SYDVKM. The CDR3 extends over 15 amino acids. Losses at the gene ends were 2 bases for V and 8 bases for J; bases not matched to a gene: 6. CDR3 nucleotide sequence: TGTGCCAGCAGTTTACCGACAGGGGGATCCGAAAAACTGTTTTTT. Protein sequence: CASSLPTGGSEKLFF.

The CDR3 protein is CASSIDREGTQYF. DNA for the CDR3: TGTGCCAGTAGTATAGATCGGGAGGGTACGCAGTATTTT. The chain joins TRBV19 to TRBJ2-3, with TRBD2 identical over 8 bases. The trim removed 0 bases at V and 8 bases at J, leaving 1 base unmatched. The CDR3 contains 13 residues. Looked up from germline, CDR1 is LNHDA and CDR2 is SQIVND (reference sequence).

V and J are TRBV11-2 and TRBJ1-1, with 7 positions matching TRBD1. Germline assignment: CDR1 SGHAT and CDR2 FQNNGV. J gave up 1 base and V 5 bases, and 7 bases lay outside the gene matches. The CDR3 is made up of 15 amino acids. The chain's CDR3 is CASSPQTGRNTEAFF. CDR3 nucleotide sequence: TGTGCCAGCAGCCCTCAGACAGGGCGGAACACTGAAGCTTTCTTT.

The chain employs TRBV5-1 and TRBJ1-2; 8 bases align to TRBD1. V lost 4 bases and J lost 4; bases outside the gene matches: 15. The CDR3 totals 17 residues. The germline V gene encodes CDR1 SGHRS and CDR2 YFSETQ. The CDR3 coding sequence is TGCGCCAGCAGCGCGGGGACAGGAGGTGGGTTGGGCTATGGCTACACCTTC. It encodes CASSAGTGGGLGYGYTF.

V and J are TRBV6-6 and TRBJ1-2; D gene unclear. The V end was cut by 8 bases, the J end by 6 bases, with 19 bases between. The CDR3 consists of 14 residues. Per germline, CDR1 MNHNY and CDR2 SVGAGI (reference sequence). The CDR3 region has the DNA TGTGCCAGCCGCCCTGGGCCGCGAGTGGATGGCTACACCTTC. Amino acids: CASRPGPRVDGYTF.

The CDR3 nucleotides are TGCGCCAGCAGCCCTGACAGGGGGAACTATGGCTACACCTTC. Protein product: CASSPDRGNYGYTF. This sequence joins TRBV5-1 and TRBJ1-2, with 9 positions matching TRBD1. Per the germline V gene, CDR1 is SGHRS and CDR2 is YFSETQ. The ends lost 4 bases at V and 2 bases at J; junction bases unmatched: 3. CDR3 length equals 14 residues.

The chain couples TRBV4-2 to TRBJ2-6; 7 positions agree with TRBD1. V shed 5 bases and J 2 bases; nucleotides not matched to a gene: 3. There are 15 residues in the CDR3. CDR1 is LGHNA, CDR2 YNFKEQ, per germline. The CDR3 reads CASSSGQPGANVLTF. The CDR3 DNA follows: TGTGCCAGCAGCTCGGGACAGCCTGGGGCCAACGTCCTGACTTTC.

The genes are TRBV18 and TRBJ2-1; D may correspond to TRBD1 or TRBD2 (6 bases each). Germline CDR1 is KGHSH and CDR2 is LQKENI. V lost 0 bases to trimming and J lost 7 bases, with 10 bases between them. This CDR3 is built from 14 residues. The DNA for the CDR3 is TGTGCCAGCTCACCACCTGGGGGGCTGAATGAGCAGTTCTTC. This codes for CASSPPGGLNEQFF.

For the CDR3, the DNA is TGTGCCAGCGGGATCTTGAACACCGGGGAGCTGTTTTTT. Residues: CASGILNTGELFF. This chain joins TRBV28 and TRBJ2-2; D gene unclear. CDR1 is MDHEN and CDR2 is SYDVKM in the germline V gene. The CDR3 sequence is 13 residues long. V shed 8 bases and J shed 1 base, with 8 bases lying between them.

The rearrangement joins TRBV19 to TRBJ2-7, with D possibly being TRBD1 (6 bases). V shed 3 bases and J shed 3 bases, with 27 bases lying between them. The CDR3 is made up of 19 amino acids. Germline values: CDR1 LNHDA, CDR2 SQIVND (reference sequence). In DNA form, the CDR3 reads TGTGCCAGTAGTATTAAGGTGTCTCGTGCGGACAGCCAGTTCTACGAGCAGTACTTC. It specifies CASSIKVSRADSQFYEQYF.

The chain carries TRBV28 and TRBJ1-2; D is uncertain. The CDR3 covers 12 residues. Germline CDR1 and CDR2: MDHEN and SYDVKM. V lost 2 bases, J lost 8 bases, and 9 bases lay in between. The CDR3 reads CASSLRPRGYTF. DNA for the CDR3: TGTGCCAGCAGTTTAAGGCCGAGGGGCTACACCTTC.

The J gene is TRBJ1-5, the V gene TRBV6-1, with D perhaps matching TRBD1 (5 bases). CDR1 is MNHNS and CDR2 is SASEGT in the germline V gene. The CDR3 has 14 residues. Trimming left V 5 bases short and J 0 bases short, with 8 bases between. CDR3 region: CASSRQYSNQPQHF. For the CDR3, the DNA is TGTGCCAGCAGTAGACAGTATAGCAATCAGCCCCAGCATTTT.

DNA of the CDR3: TGTGCCAGCAGCGCAGTATGGGTTAACACTGAAGCTTTCTTT. It codes for CASSAVWVNTEAFF. The V call is TRBV5-8, the J call TRBJ1-1; D unresolved. V dropped 4 bases and J dropped 2 bases, with 12 bases sitting between them. CDR3 length equals 14 residues. Germline V lookup: CDR1 SGHTS, CDR2 YDEGEE.

This clone occurred a few times. The chain has TRBV10-1 and TRBJ1-5; D is unresolved. Trimming stripped 7 bases from V and 1 base from J, with 8 bases between. The CDR3 contains 13 residues. Germline CDR1 WNHNN, CDR2 SYGVQD (reference sequence). CDR3 nucleotide sequence: TGCGCCAGCATAGGGAAGAGCAATCAGCCCCAGCATTTT. Its protein is CASIGKSNQPQHF.

This clone was counted only a few times. The V gene is TRBV7-9, the J gene TRBJ1-1; 7 nucleotides line up with TRBD1. With V trimmed by 5 bases and J by 8 bases, 5 bases remained unmatched. Germline-derived CDR1 and CDR2 are SEHNR and FQNEAQ (reference sequence). The CDR3 runs to 12 residues. The CDR3, as DNA: TGTGCCAGCAGCCCCCGGGACAGAGAAGCTTTCTTT. As protein: CASSPRDREAFF.

The V call is TRBV19, the J call TRBJ1-2; D perhaps matches TRBD1 (5 bases). The CDR3 loop spans 15 amino acids. Germline V gene data show CDR1 as LNHDA and CDR2 as SQIVND (reference sequence). Trimming cost V 2 bases and J 7 bases, with 17 bases left between them. The CDR3 sequence: CASSISGGAGFGYTF. DNA of the CDR3: TGTGCCAGTAGTATAAGCGGAGGGGCTGGTTTTGGCTACACCTTC.

This clone was observed a handful of times. This chain uses TRBV29-1 with TRBJ2-2, with a weak D call TRBD1 (6 bases). Trimming removed 0 bases at V and 4 bases at J, with 12 bases between. The CDR3 is made up of 15 amino acids. The germline V gene encodes CDR1 SQVTM and CDR2 ANQGSEA. CDR3 sequence (DNA): TGCAGCGTTGAAGATCAGGGGACACCCACCGGGGAGCTGTTTTTT. Encoded protein: CSVEDQGTPTGELFF.